This paragraph covers one T cell receptor beta chain sequence. What it recognizes is unknown. These data belong to a study of cytomegalovirus exposure and HLA in healthy donors. Study-wide results and limits: Cytomegalovirus association was listed for about 170 TCR beta chains.

Sequencing was performed with immunoSEQ multiplex PCR; in TCRdb, only in-frame clones are kept and a portion is missing. The sample has fewer than 120,000 clones; roughly 88% are singletons. The CDR3 has 13 residues. The ends were cut back, 4 bases at V and 10 bases at J, with 17 bases in the middle. CDR1 SGHVS and CDR2 FNYEAQ come from the germline V gene. The chain combines TRBV7-6 with TRBJ2-7; D perhaps matches TRBD2 (6 bases). This sequence was found in a woman in her thirties in good health and CMV-seropositive. The sample consisted of PBMCs. The DNA of the CDR3 is TGTGCCAGCAGCTCTACCGGGACTCTCTTCCAGTACTTC. Protein sequence: CASSSTGTLFQYF.